This T cell receptor beta chain originates from a study of blood T cell repertoires in COVID-19. Per the germline V gene, CDR1 is LNHDA and CDR2 is SQIVND (reference sequence). The CDR3 consists of 15 residues. As regards this clone: Germline and junction disagree at one end, which may indicate a read error.

TCRdb's copy holds only in-frame clones and misses some; the assay was immunoSEQ multiplex PCR. The data show over 300,000 clones, 90% seen once. The chain links TRBV19 to TRBJ2-6; TRBD2 matches 8 bases. The origin of this receptor is a man younger than 35 with active or convalescent COVID-19. What was sequenced was peripheral blood. DNA of the CDR3: TGTGCCAGTAGCGGGGGGGGCACTGGGGCCAACGTGCTGACTTTC. Translation: CASSGGGTGANVLTF. The full variable domain, in which reference TRBV19 and TRBJ2-6 provide the parts outside the CDR3, is DGGITQSPKYLFRKEGQNVTLSCEQNLNHDAMYWYRQDPGQGLRLIYYSQIVNDFQKGDIAEGYSVSREKKESFPLTVTSAQKNPTAFYLCASSGGGTGANVLTFGAGSRLTVL.